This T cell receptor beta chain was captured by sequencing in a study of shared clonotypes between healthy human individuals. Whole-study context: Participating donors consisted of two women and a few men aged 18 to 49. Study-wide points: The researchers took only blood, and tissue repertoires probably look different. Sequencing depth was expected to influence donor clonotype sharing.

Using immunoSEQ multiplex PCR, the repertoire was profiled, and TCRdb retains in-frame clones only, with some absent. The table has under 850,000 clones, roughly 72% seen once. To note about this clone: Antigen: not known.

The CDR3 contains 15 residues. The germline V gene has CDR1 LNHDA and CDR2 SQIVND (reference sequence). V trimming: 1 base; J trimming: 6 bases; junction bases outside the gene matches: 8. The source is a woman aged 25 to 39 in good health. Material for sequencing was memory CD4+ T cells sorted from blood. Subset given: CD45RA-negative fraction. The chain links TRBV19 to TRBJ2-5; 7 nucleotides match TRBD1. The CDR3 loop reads CASSIGGGQFKTQYF. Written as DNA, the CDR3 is TGTGCCAGTAGTATAGGAGGGGGACAGTTCAAGACCCAGTACTTC.